These T cell receptor beta chains were read from a single sample in a study of neurological immune-mediated disorders. MiXCR, applied by TCRdb to the 5' RACE reads, yields one record per CDR3 protein. The data contain over 60,000 distinct CDR3 sequences, around 4.8% of them seen just once; the ten biggest clones take up 2% to 2.5%. What was sequenced was PBMCs. These receptors all come from a woman aged 70-85 years with multiple sclerosis. The CDR3 runs from the conserved cysteine through the conserved F or W. Clone size is given for some rows only: seen once, a few or many times, or a class if the clone is expanded.

NA TRBJ2-7 TRBV20-1 CSARGQSIYEQYF
many TRBJ2-1 TRBV9 CASSSLAGVYNEQFF
once TRBJ2-7 TRBV15 CATSRGVAGGSSSYEQYF
many TRBJ2-1 TRBV5-1 CASSSLAGGTYNEQFF
many TRBJ2-4 TRBV20-1 CSASALGGKNIQYF
many TRBJ2-7 TRBV12-3/TRBV12-4 CASSFSNEQYF
many TRBJ2-1 TRBV18 CASSPQLAGGPHNEQFF
many TRBJ1-2 TRBV5-1 CASSLEGANYGYTF
many TRBJ1-1 TRBV7-2 CASSPGPSNTEAFF
few TRBJ2-5 TRBV20-1 CSARGTSGRNLETQYF
few TRBJ2-3 TRBV15 CATSRDGTQRDSDTQYF
many TRBJ2-1 TRBV12-3/TRBV12-4 CASSYGREVAEQFF
few TRBJ2-7 TRBV7-2 CASSPYSYEQYF
many TRBJ1-1 TRBV7-9 CASSLGVSIAFF
few TRBJ1-1 TRBV20-1 CSARAPLGTEAFF
many TRBJ2-1 TRBV5-1 CASSTLAGSYNEQFF
many TRBJ1-1 TRBV5-6 CASSLRGARSEAFF
many TRBJ1-6 TRBV20-1 CSALQGASPLHF
many TRBJ2-7 TRBV20-1 CSAIRQELPYEQYF
many TRBJ2-1 TRBV20-1 CSAPRDAPDEQFF
many TRBJ2-2 TRBV5-1 CASRLAVNTGELFF
many TRBJ2-3 TRBV7-2 CASSLASSGITTDTQYF
few TRBJ1-3 TRBV29-1 CSVDGSSGNTIYF
many TRBJ1-2 TRBV7-2 CASSLGGQAGYTF
many TRBJ1-2 TRBV27 CASRINPGTGASWYGYTF
many TRBJ2-6 TRBV3-1 CASSQGGTSGVLSGANVLTF
many TRBJ1-5 TRBV20-1 CSARVGGIGRNQPQHF
many TRBJ2-2 TRBV3-1 CASSQDSGSGELFF
many TRBJ1-1 TRBV5-6 CASSFVAGGNTEAFF
many TRBJ1-5 TRBV4-1 CASSQETGQPQHF
many TRBJ2-3 TRBV11-2 CASSLRPSSGASTDTQYF
many TRBJ2-2 TRBV20-1 CSARTGTVTGELFF
many TRBJ2-6 TRBV9 CASSPAGRRSGANVLTF
many TRBJ2-3 TRBV7-9 CASTPGELNTDTQYF
NA TRBJ2-7 TRBV5-1 CASSLSGGSYEQYF
few TRBJ2-1 TRBV25-1 CASSARPDEQFF
many TRBJ2-5 TRBV7-8 CASSLTSGGRAWETQYF
NA TRBJ2-2 TRBV5-1 CASSLVHNTGELFF
many TRBJ1-2 TRBV6-6 CASSTPLGGSNYGYTF
many TRBJ2-5 TRBV7-3 CASSLSSSHETQYF
NA TRBJ1-2 TRBV5-1 CASSLETYGYTF
NA TRBJ2-3 TRBV27 CASSSTRLTYSTDTQYF
many TRBJ2-7 TRBV12-3/TRBV12-4 CASSLGRGPYEQYF
many TRBJ2-2 TRBV5-1 CASSWLTSGNTGELFF
many TRBJ1-1 TRBV20-1 CSARAGLNTEAFF
many TRBJ2-1 TRBV6-5 CASRSGTDPNEQFF
few TRBJ2-1 TRBV5-1 CASSSGVSYNEQFF
NA TRBJ2-7 TRBV5-1 CASSFSGRALGEQYF
many TRBJ2-1 TRBV7-9 CASSAGSGRYEQFF
many TRBJ2-3 TRBV20-1 CSARALGRESTDTQYF
many TRBJ2-5 TRBV7-2 CASSLDTGRAETQYF
many TRBJ2-7 TRBV20-1 CSAREIQGVGYEQYF
many TRBJ1-5 TRBV7-3 CASSEISDLTNQPQHF
few TRBJ1-1 TRBV6-5 CASSYLGLTFF
many TRBJ2-1 TRBV4-1 CASSQDPSGNEQFF
many TRBJ2-5 TRBV20-1 CSASFSGDRKETQYF
many TRBJ2-7 TRBV7-2 CASSLSAEGSYEQYF
many TRBJ2-7 TRBV10-2 CASSDLISSYEQYF
many TRBJ2-2 TRBV12-3/TRBV12-4 CASSLAASGELFF
few TRBJ1-1 TRBV5-1 CASSLTVRNTEAFF